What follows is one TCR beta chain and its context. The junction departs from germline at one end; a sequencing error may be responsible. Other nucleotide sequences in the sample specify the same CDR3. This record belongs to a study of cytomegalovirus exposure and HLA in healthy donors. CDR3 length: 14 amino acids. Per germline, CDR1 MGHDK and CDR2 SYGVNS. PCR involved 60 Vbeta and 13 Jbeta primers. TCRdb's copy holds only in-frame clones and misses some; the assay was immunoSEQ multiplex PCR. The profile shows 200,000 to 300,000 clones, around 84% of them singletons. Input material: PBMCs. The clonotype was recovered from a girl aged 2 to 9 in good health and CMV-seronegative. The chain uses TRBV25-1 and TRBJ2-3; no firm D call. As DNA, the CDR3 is TGTGCCAGTAGTGAGTACAGAAGCACAGATACGCAGTATTTT. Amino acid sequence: CASSEYRSTDTQYF.